This TCR beta chain was captured by sequencing in a study of response to subunit inactivated influenza vaccine. Study results and limitations: Only a handful of new T cells, the authors suggested, are recruited with each seasonal influenza vaccination.

Remarks on this clonotype: Its antigen is currently unknown.

TCRdb redid the calling of the RT-PCR reads with MiXCR, one entry per CDR3 protein. The repertoire has 450,000 to 550,000 distinct CDR3 sequences, around 25% of them found once; the top ten carry 1.9%. The length of the CDR3 is 12 residues. Germline CDR1 is SGHRS and CDR2 is YFSETQ. Trimming shortened V by 0 bases and J by 7 bases, and 6 bases separated the two germline ends. V usage is TRBV5-1 and J usage is TRBJ2-3; D is ambiguous. This sequence originates from a man aged 50 to 60 who received an inactivated influenza vaccine. The source was CD4+ T cells sorted from PBMCs, collected about 5 days after vaccination. CDR3 protein: CASSLEDNTQYF. In DNA, the CDR3 is TGCGCCAGCAGCTTGGAAGATAATACGCAGTATTTT.